A single sample gave rise to the 24 T cell receptor beta chains below, sequenced in a study of OX40 agonist ivuxolimab in advanced cancers. The repertoire was sequenced with immunoSEQ multiplex PCR; TCRdb's copy has only in-frame clones and lacks some. The sample contains tens of thousands of clones, around nine tenths of which appear only once. Sequenced material: CD4+ or CD8+ T cells sorted from blood, taken in a trial of the OX40 agonist ivuxolimab. Every receptor here comes from an adult with an advanced solid tumor such as melanoma, head and neck, liver or kidney cancer.

V usage is TRBV30 and J usage is TRBJ1-2; TRBD1 matches at 7 bases. The CDR3 contains 13 residues. The germline CDR1 and CDR2 sequences are GTSNPN and SVGIG (reference sequence). V trimming: 2 bases; J trimming: 6 bases; junction bases outside the gene matches: 6. CDR3 region: CAWSRQGTHGYTF. The CDR3 nucleotides are TGTGCCTGGAGTAGACAGGGAACCCATGGCTACACCTTC.

This clone was seen more than once but under ten times. The V gene is TRBV6-5, the J gene TRBJ1-5, with D maybe TRBD1 (5 bases). From germline, CDR1 is MNHEY and CDR2 SVGAGI. The CDR3 totals 15 residues. Trimming shortened V by 0 bases and J by 6 bases, and 12 bases separated the two germline ends. CDR3 sequence: CASSYSGGLGQPQHF. CDR3 bases: TGTGCCAGCAGTTACTCGGGGGGATTGGGTCAGCCCCAGCATTTT.

The chain combines TRBV12-5 with TRBJ2-1; 9 bases are a match to TRBD2. CDR1 LGHNT and CDR2 FRNRAP come from the germline V gene. The CDR3 has 14 amino acids. The junction had 8 bases not matched to a gene; V was cut back by 5 bases and J by 9 bases. The CDR3 reads CASGPGAGGLEQFF. The CDR3 nucleotides read TGTGCTAGTGGTCCCGGAGCGGGAGGTCTTGAGCAGTTCTTC.

This chain uses TRBV6-5 with TRBJ1-6; 12 bases are shared with TRBD1. Looked up from germline, CDR1 is MNHEY and CDR2 is SVGAGI. The CDR3 extends over 16 amino acids. J gave up 14 bases and V 3 bases, and 11 bases lay outside the gene matches. CDR3 nucleotide sequence: TGTGCCAGCAGTTATTTCTTGGGGACAGGGGGCTTCACCCTCCACTTT. It yields the protein CASSYFLGTGGFTLHF.

The J gene is TRBJ1-4, the V gene TRBV6-5, with no clear D. There are 15 residues in the CDR3. Trimming shortened V by 2 bases and J by 8 bases, and 15 bases separated the two germline ends. Germline V lookup: CDR1 MNHEY, CDR2 SVGAGI. The CDR3 nucleotides are TGTGCCAGCAGTTACAATCCCAGTTTAGGGGAAAAACTGTTTTTT. As protein: CASSYNPSLGEKLFF.

The rearrangement joins TRBV21-1 to TRBJ2-1; the table's D gene call, TRBD1, was not cross checked with the DNA. TRBV21-1 is a pseudogene. The CDR3 is made up of 16 amino acids. The CDR3 region is CASSNEYTSSYNEQFF. The CDR3 nucleotides are TGTGCCAGCAGCAATGAATACACAAGCTCCTACAATGAGCAGTTCTTC.

V and J are TRBV7-8 and TRBJ2-2; possibly TRBD2 for D (5 bases). This CDR3 spans 18 amino acids. CDR1 SGHVS and CDR2 FQNEAQ come from the germline V gene. The V end lost 5 bases, the J end lost 5 bases, and 24 bases lay between the germline ends. DNA for the CDR3: TGTGCCAGCAGCCTCGGACTCTCGTCGGGATCGGGAACCGGGGAGCTGTTTTTT. Translation gives CASSLGLSSGSGTGELFF.

This chain joins TRBV7-9 and TRBJ1-5, with 7 bases matching TRBD1. The V and J ends lost 1 base and 5 bases, in that order; junction bases with no gene match: 2. This CDR3 is 14 amino acids long. From germline, CDR1 is SEHNR and CDR2 FQNEAQ (reference sequence). The CDR3: CASSLGTGYQPQHF. CDR3 bases: TGTGCCAGCAGCTTAGGGACAGGATATCAGCCCCAGCATTTT.

The chain combines TRBV11-2 with TRBJ1-2; 7 nucleotides agree with TRBD1. Germline CDR1 reads SGHAT; CDR2 reads FQNNGV. The CDR3 sequence is 14 residues long. The V segment lost 5 bases and the J segment 6 bases; nucleotides outside the gene matches: 9. This CDR3 reads CASSPLRGGHGYTF. For the CDR3, the DNA is TGTGCCAGCAGCCCCCTGCGAGGGGGCCATGGCTACACCTTC.

The rearrangement joins TRBV5-5 to TRBJ2-3; D might be TRBD1 or TRBD2, each matching 5 bases. The ends were cut back, 0 bases at V and 5 bases at J, with 19 bases in the middle. CDR3 length: 17 amino acids. Germline loops: CDR1 SGHKS, CDR2 YYEKEE (reference sequence). The chain's CDR3 is CASSLGSRRDRRDTQYF. The CDR3 region has the DNA TGTGCCAGCAGCTTGGGGTCGAGAAGGGACCGTCGAGATACGCAGTATTTT.

The chain uses TRBV18 and TRBJ1-5; a possible D gene is TRBD1 (5 bases). CDR1 is KGHSH and CDR2 is LQKENI in the germline V gene. The CDR3 is 14 amino acids. Trimming shortened V by 2 bases and J by 11 bases, and 16 bases separated the two germline ends. The chain's CDR3 is CASSPALMGEAQHF. CDR3 sequence (DNA): TGTGCCAGCTCACCAGCGTTGATGGGGGAGGCCCAGCATTTT.

The rearrangement uses TRBV7-2 and TRBJ2-7; D may correspond to TRBD1 or TRBD2 (5 bases each). Trimming removed 4 bases from V and 2 bases from J, with 15 bases in between. Germline loops: CDR1 SGHTA, CDR2 FQGNSA. The CDR3 runs 15 residues. Here the CDR3 reads CASSSVGERTYEQYF. CDR3 DNA sequence: TGTGCCAGCAGCTCCGTGGGGGAGAGGACCTACGAGCAGTACTTC.

This chain uses TRBV7-2 with TRBJ2-3; D is uncertain. There are 15 residues in the CDR3. Per the germline V gene, CDR1 is SGHTA and CDR2 is FQGNSA. Trimming removed 4 bases from V and 10 bases from J, with 21 bases in between. This chain's CDR3 is CASSSTHRAPDAQYF. CDR3 nucleotides: TGTGCCAGCAGCTCAACCCACCGGGCCCCCGACGCGCAGTATTTT.

This rearrangement joins TRBV28 to TRBJ1-5; no definite D call. This CDR3 is built from 13 residues. V was trimmed by 8 bases and J by 7 bases, leaving 15 bases between them. Germline V CDR1 and CDR2: MDHEN, SYDVKM. DNA of the CDR3: TGTGCCAGCCGTTCGGGGAACCTCCAGCCCCAGCATTTT. Protein: CASRSGNLQPQHF.

V and J are TRBV5-6 and TRBJ1-1; 7 bases align to TRBD1. The CDR3 loop spans 16 amino acids. The ends lost 0 bases at V and 0 bases at J; junction bases unmatched: 5. Looked up from germline, CDR1 is SGHDT and CDR2 is YYEEEE. The CDR3 reads CASSLAPGTVNTEAFF. In nucleotides, the CDR3 is TGTGCCAGCAGCTTGGCCCCCGGGACAGTGAACACTGAAGCTTTCTTT.

For the CDR3, the DNA is TGTGCCAGCAGTGAAGCGGGACCCACCCGAAGAAACCAGTACTTC. Amino acids: CASSEAGPTRRNQYF. V and J are TRBV6-1 and TRBJ2-5; the D gene could be TRBD1 or TRBD2 (5 bases each). The germline CDR1 and CDR2 sequences are MNHNS and SASEGT. Trimming took 0 bases from V and 10 from J, leaving 18 bases between them. There are 15 residues in the CDR3.

The CDR3 sequence is CAIGEGNEQFF. In DNA, the CDR3 is TGTGCCATCGGGGAGGGTAATGAGCAGTTCTTC. The V and J genes are TRBV10-3 and TRBJ2-1; 7 bases map to TRBD2. The CDR3 runs 11 residues. Germline CDR1 and CDR2: ENHRY and SYGVKD. Germline trimming cut 8 bases from V and 7 bases from J; bases unmatched to any gene: 2.

V and J are TRBV19 and TRBJ1-1; D call uncertain. The CDR3 sequence is 15 residues long. Germline V gives CDR1 LNHDA, CDR2 SQIVND (reference sequence). V shed 5 bases and J shed 6 bases, with 19 bases lying between them. CDR3 bases: TGTGCCAGTAGTGCGCTCCAACCCCCTAGCGCTGAAGCTTTCTTT. Amino acids: CASSALQPPSAEAFF.

This CDR3 is CASRIAGGPGKQYF. In nucleotides, the CDR3 is TGTGCCAGCAGGATAGCGGGAGGGCCCGGGAAGCAGTACTTC. The chain carries TRBV27 and TRBJ2-7; 11 bases agree with TRBD2. Germline assignment: CDR1 MNHEY and CDR2 SMNVEV (reference sequence). The J segment lost 8 bases and the V segment lost 6 bases, leaving 9 bases of the junction unmatched. The CDR3 extends over 14 amino acids.

V usage is TRBV7-2 and J usage is TRBJ2-1, with D possibly being TRBD2 (5 bases). Trimming stripped 6 bases from V and 3 bases from J, with 9 bases between. The CDR3 contains 13 residues. Per the germline V gene, CDR1 is SGHTA and CDR2 is FQGNSA. CDR3 nucleotide sequence: TGTGCCAGCAGAACCGGGAACTACAATGAGCAGTTCTTC. Its protein product is CASRTGNYNEQFF.

This chain joins TRBV19 and TRBJ1-2; D gene uncertain. V dropped 3 bases and J dropped 3 bases, with 11 bases sitting between them. Germline-derived CDR1 and CDR2 are LNHDA and SQIVND (reference sequence). This CDR3 comprises 14 residues. The CDR3: CASSMVVYDYGYTF. The DNA for the CDR3 is TGTGCCAGTAGTATGGTTGTCTATGACTATGGCTACACCTTC. Filled out from reference TRBV19 and TRBJ1-2, the complete variable domain reads DGGITQSPKYLFRKEGQNVTLSCEQNLNHDAMYWYRQDPGQGLRLIYYSQIVNDFQKGDIAEGYSVSREKKESFPLTVTSAQKNPTAFYLCASSMVVYDYGYTFGSGTRLTVV.

The chain employs TRBV7-3 and TRBJ2-7; D assignment may be TRBD1 or TRBD2 (5 bases each). The CDR3 runs to 13 residues. Per the germline V gene, CDR1 is SGHTA and CDR2 is FQGTGA. The germline V and J ends were trimmed by 4 bases and 7 bases, with 14 bases remaining between them. CDR3 loop: CASSSSGTTEQYF. The CDR3 DNA reads as TGTGCCAGCAGCTCGTCCGGGACCACGGAGCAGTACTTC.

The chain carries TRBV29-1 and TRBJ2-7; D call uncertain. Germline V gene data show CDR1 as SQVTM and CDR2 as ANQGSEA. This CDR3 is 11 amino acids long. Trimming removed 4 bases at V and 6 bases at J, with 10 bases between. The CDR3: CSVVQVGEQYF. The CDR3 bases are TGCAGCGTTGTTCAGGTCGGCGAGCAGTACTTC.

The V and J genes are TRBV5-1 and TRBJ2-5; D uncertain. Trimming took off 4 bases at V and 1 base at J, with 5 bases between the two ends. The CDR3 is made up of 12 amino acids. The germline gives CDR1 SGHRS, CDR2 YFSETQ. The DNA of the CDR3 is TGCGCCAGCAGCCTCCCCCAAGAGACCCAGTACTTC. It codes for CASSLPQETQYF.